These 17 T cell receptor beta chains share one sample of origin, sequenced in a study of cytomegalovirus exposure and HLA in healthy donors. With 60 Vbeta and 13 Jbeta primers, the PCR was carried out. Generated by immunoSEQ multiplex PCR, the TCRdb table keeps only in-frame clones and is missing some. Of 85,000 to 100,000 clones detected, just under 90% appear once; the ten largest clones hold 2% to 2.5%. Sequencing was carried out using PBMCs. Every receptor here comes from a young man in good health and CMV-seronegative.

The chain uses TRBV5-6 and TRBJ1-4; D is perhaps TRBD1 (6 bases). The CDR3 loop spans 14 amino acids. Trimming removed 2 bases at V and 5 bases at J, with 10 bases between. Germline V gene sequence: CDR1 SGHDT, CDR2 YYEEEE. CDR3 sequence (DNA): TGTGCCAGCAGCTTAAACCAGGGGAATGAAAAACTGTTTTTT. This sequence encodes CASSLNQGNEKLFF.

The genes are TRBV7-9 and TRBJ1-5, with 9 bases identical to TRBD1. The ends lost 5 bases at V and 2 bases at J; junction bases unmatched: 7. This CDR3 spans 16 amino acids. CDR1 SEHNR and CDR2 FQNEAQ come from the germline V gene (reference sequence). This chain's CDR3 is CASSHGDRGGNQPQHF. The CDR3 DNA is TGTGCCAGCAGCCACGGTGACAGGGGGGGCAATCAGCCCCAGCATTTT. Full variable domain (remainder filled in from reference TRBV7-9 and TRBJ1-5): DTGVSQNPRHKITKRGQNVTFRCDPISEHNRLYWYRQTLGQGPEFLTYFQNEAQLEKSRLLSDRFSAERPKGSFSTLEIQRTEQGDSAMYLCASSHGDRGGNQPQHFGDGTRLSIL.

The genes are TRBV6-5 and TRBJ2-5; D remains ambiguous. V was cut by 0 bases and J by 2 bases, with 7 bases left in between. Germline values: CDR1 MNHEY, CDR2 SVGAGI. The CDR3 spans 14 residues. The CDR3 nucleotides read TGTGCCAGCAGTTACTCGCCCAGACAAGAGACCCAGTACTTC. It encodes CASSYSPRQETQYF.

The chain carries TRBV27 and TRBJ2-1, with TRBD2 as a possible D gene (5 bases). The CDR3 contains 14 residues. Germline-derived CDR1 and CDR2 are MNHEY and SMNVEV (reference sequence). V was pared by 3 bases and J by 10 bases, with 16 bases between. The CDR3 region is CASSFQSGRGEQFF. The CDR3 coding sequence is TGTGCCAGCAGTTTCCAGTCCGGGCGAGGGGAGCAGTTCTTC.

The chain joins TRBV4-1 to TRBJ1-5; tentative D call: TRBD1 (6 bases). Trimming left V 0 bases short and J 0 bases short, with 15 bases between. The CDR3 loop spans 18 amino acids. CDR1 is MGHRA and CDR2 is YSYEKL in the germline V gene. The CDR3 spells CASSQDLPSGASNQPQHF. CDR3 in DNA: TGCGCCAGCAGCCAAGATCTCCCCTCAGGGGCTAGCAATCAGCCCCAGCATTTT.

The chain has TRBV4-3 and TRBJ2-1; 7 positions match TRBD2. Germline values: CDR1 LGHNA, CDR2 YSLEER. Trimming took 0 bases from V and 10 from J; bases not matched to a gene: 3. There are 13 residues in the CDR3. CDR3 DNA sequence: TGCGCCAGCAGCCAAGATGGGACTATGGAGCAGTTCTTC. It yields the protein CASSQDGTMEQFF.

The J gene is TRBJ2-7, the V gene TRBV5-1; maybe TRBD2 (6 bases). Germline V CDR1 and CDR2: SGHRS, YFSETQ. The CDR3 is 16 residues long. Trimming took 4 bases from V and 5 from J, leaving 22 bases between them. The CDR3 here is CASSPISGRGGHEQYF. The CDR3 DNA reads TGCGCCAGCAGCCCTATTTCGGGACGGGGAGGCCACGAGCAGTACTTC.

V is TRBV2 and J is TRBJ2-7; D remains unclear. Germline assignment: CDR1 SNHLY and CDR2 FYNNEI. There are 12 residues in the CDR3. V was trimmed by 1 base and J by 6 bases, leaving 7 bases between them. The CDR3: CASSEGACEQYF. CDR3 bases: TGTGCCAGCAGTGAAGGAGCGTGCGAGCAGTACTTC.

This chain connects TRBV7-2 to TRBJ1-2, with unresolved D. The CDR3 spans 13 residues. Per the germline V gene, CDR1 is SGHTA and CDR2 is FQGNSA. V was shortened by 5 bases and J by 1 base, with 8 bases between the two germline ends. CDR3 sequence reads: CASSENLNYGYTF. CDR3 coding DNA: TGTGCCAGCAGCGAGAACCTTAACTATGGCTACACCTTC. Filled out from reference TRBV7-2 and TRBJ1-2, the complete variable domain reads GAGVSQSPSNKVTEKGKDVELRCDPISGHTALYWYRQSLGQGLEFLIYFQGNSAPDKSGLPSDRFSAERTGGSVSTLTIQRTQQEDSAVYLCASSENLNYGYTFGSGTRLTVV.

This chain uses TRBV9 with TRBJ1-3, with D tentatively TRBD1 (5 bases). This CDR3 is 17 amino acids long. Trimming took off 0 bases at V and 4 bases at J, with 17 bases between the two ends. The V gene's germline CDR1 is SGDLS and CDR2 YYNGEE. The CDR3 is CASSVAAGKLIGNTIYF. In DNA form, the CDR3 reads TGTGCCAGCAGCGTAGCGGCAGGGAAGCTGATCGGAAACACCATATATTTT.

The V and J genes are TRBV28 and TRBJ2-1; TRBD1 matches 7 bases. Germline V gene sequence: CDR1 MDHEN, CDR2 SYDVKM. The junction had 6 bases not matched to a gene; V was cut back by 5 bases and J by 5 bases. The CDR3 extends over 14 amino acids. CDR3: CASSRQGVDNEQFF. The CDR3 nucleotides read TGTGCCAGCAGTCGACAGGGAGTCGACAATGAGCAGTTCTTC.

The V gene is TRBV27, the J gene TRBJ2-2; 15 bases agree with TRBD2. The CDR3 sequence is 16 residues long. V shed 8 bases and J 7 bases; nucleotides not matched to a gene: 8. Germline loops: CDR1 MNHEY, CDR2 SMNVEV (reference sequence). The CDR3 DNA reads TGTGCCAGCCGGCAAGGGACTAGCGGGAGGAGCGGGGAGCTGTTTTTT. This sequence encodes CASRQGTSGRSGELFF.

The table lists this clone with a count of one. The rearrangement joins TRBV6-4 to TRBJ1-2; 7 positions match TRBD1. After removal of 4 bases from V and 1 base from J, the junction contained 9 bases not matched to a gene. This CDR3 is built from 16 residues. CDR1 and CDR2 from the germline V gene are MRHNA and SNTAGT. The CDR3 DNA is TGTGCCAGCAGTGCAACACCTGGGACAGTTAACTATGGCTACACCTTC. It specifies CASSATPGTVNYGYTF.

The chain joins TRBV2 to TRBJ1-3; D is possibly TRBD1 (5 bases). Germline V gene sequence: CDR1 SNHLY, CDR2 FYNNEI. This CDR3 is 13 amino acids long. Trimming took off 5 bases at V and 2 bases at J, with 7 bases between the two ends. The CDR3 DNA is TGTGCCAGCAGTAGGGGCCCTGGAAACACCATATATTTT. Encoded protein: CASSRGPGNTIYF. Using reference TRBV2 and TRBJ1-3 for the parts outside the CDR3, the full variable domain is EPEVTQTPSHQVTQMGQEVILRCVPISNHLYFYWYRQILGQKVEFLVSFYNNEISEKSEIFDDQFSVERPDGSNFTLKIRSTKLEDSAMYFCASSRGPGNTIYFGEGSWLTVV.

This clone was counted a single time. The chain uses TRBV11-1 and TRBJ1-1, with TRBD1 matching 10 bases. After removal of 3 bases from V and 5 bases from J, the junction contained 6 bases not matched to a gene. The CDR3 contains 15 residues. Germline V CDR1 and CDR2: SGHAT, FQDESV (reference sequence). CDR3 sequence reads: CASSLGGQGRTEAFF. CDR3 in DNA: TGTGCCAGCAGCTTGGGGGGACAGGGGAGGACTGAAGCTTTCTTT. The variable domain in full, completed from reference TRBV11-1 and TRBJ1-1, reads EAEVAQSPRYKITEKSQAVAFWCDPISGHATLYWYRQILGQGPELLVQFQDESVVDDSQLPKDRFSAERLKGVDSTLKIQPAELGDSAMYLCASSLGGQGRTEAFFGQGTRLTVV.

The chain couples TRBV7-9 to TRBJ1-2; D perhaps matches TRBD1 (5 bases). This CDR3 has 15 amino acids. V lost 4 bases and J 0 bases, leaving 12 bases between the germline ends. Per germline, CDR1 SEHNR and CDR2 FQNEAQ (reference sequence). In nucleotides, the CDR3 is TGTGCCAGCAGCTCGCGACAGCTTTCTAACTATGGCTACACCTTC. Translated, it gives CASSSRQLSNYGYTF. The full variable domain, with the rest looked up from reference TRBV7-9 and TRBJ1-2, is DTGVSQNPRHKITKRGQNVTFRCDPISEHNRLYWYRQTLGQGPEFLTYFQNEAQLEKSRLLSDRFSAERPKGSFSTLEIQRTEQGDSAMYLCASSSRQLSNYGYTFGSGTRLTVV.

The V and J genes are TRBV7-6 and TRBJ1-3; 7 nucleotides align to TRBD1. The V gene's germline CDR1 is SGHVS and CDR2 FNYEAQ. The V segment lost 3 bases and the J segment 0 bases; nucleotides outside the gene matches: 14. This CDR3 contains 19 residues. The chain's CDR3 is CASSFTRTGTKDSGNTIYF. The CDR3 DNA reads as TGTGCCAGCAGCTTCACTAGGACAGGAACAAAAGACTCTGGAAACACCATATATTTT. Drawing the rest from reference TRBV7-6 and TRBJ1-3, the complete variable domain is GAGVSQSPRYKVTKRGQDVALRCDPISGHVSLYWYRQALGQGPEFLTYFNYEAQQDKSGLPNDRFSAERPEGSISTLTIQRTEQRDSAMYRCASSFTRTGTKDSGNTIYFGEGSWLTVV.